This entry describes one TCR beta chain. CDR3 length equals 18 residues. CDR1 and CDR2 from the germline V gene are LNHDA and SQIVND (reference sequence). The V and J ends lost 4 bases and 0 bases, in that order; junction bases with no gene match: 14. The entry originates in a study of T cells in Graves' hyperthyroidism and ophthalmopathy. RNA transcripts yielded amplified TCR beta CDR3 regions. HTBI primers were employed in a first-round RT-PCR of the TCR CDR3. Using its own MiXCR run on the multiplex PCR reads, TCRdb lists one record per CDR3 protein. In the table there are more than 500,000 distinct CDR3 sequences, 12% to 15% of which are singletons.

This sequence was found in a woman in her forties with Graves' hyperthyroidism. The sequenced material came from blood. The chain couples TRBV19 to TRBJ1-2; TRBD1 matches 7 bases. The CDR3 reads CASSTIRGTDFPNYGYTF. CDR3 bases: TGTGCCAGTAGTACGATAAGGGGGACAGACTTCCCTAACTATGGCTACACCTTC.